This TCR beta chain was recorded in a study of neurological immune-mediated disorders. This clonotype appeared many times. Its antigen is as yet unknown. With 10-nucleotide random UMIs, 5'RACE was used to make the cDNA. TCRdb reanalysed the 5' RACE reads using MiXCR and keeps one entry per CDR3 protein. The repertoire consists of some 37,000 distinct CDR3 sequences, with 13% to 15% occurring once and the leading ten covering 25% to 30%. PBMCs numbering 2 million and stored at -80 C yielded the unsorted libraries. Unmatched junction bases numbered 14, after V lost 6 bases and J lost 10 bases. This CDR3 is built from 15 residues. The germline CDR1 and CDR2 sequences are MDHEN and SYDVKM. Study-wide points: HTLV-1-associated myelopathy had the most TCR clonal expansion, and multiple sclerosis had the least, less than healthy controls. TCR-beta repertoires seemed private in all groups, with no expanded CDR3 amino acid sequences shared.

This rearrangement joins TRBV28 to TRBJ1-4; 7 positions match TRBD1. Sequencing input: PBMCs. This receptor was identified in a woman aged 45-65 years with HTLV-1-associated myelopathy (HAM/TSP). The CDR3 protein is CASSPTVIRGRKLFF. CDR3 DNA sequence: TGTGCCAGCAGCCCGACGGTTATAAGGGGGCGAAAACTGTTTTTT.